This TCR beta chain was captured in a study of CD8 T cells in Susac syndrome. About the research overall: Active disease was present in about 6 of the sequenced Susac syndrome patients, whereas roughly 8 of them were in remission.

The sample holds one count of this clonotype. It was with random hexamers that about 0.45 to 1 ug RNA was reverse transcribed. Amplification of the TCR beta CDR3 was carried out by immunoSEQ multiplex PCR, which spanned a total of 54 Vbeta and 13 Jbeta segments. TCRdb re-derived calls from the immunoSEQ multiplex PCR reads in MiXCR, one entry per CDR3 protein. The table shows more than 95,000 distinct CDR3 sequences, with about 95% occurring only once. Germline V gives CDR1 DFQATT, CDR2 SNEGSKA (reference sequence). V was cut by 0 bases and J by 3 bases, with 12 bases left in between. There are 14 residues in the CDR3. Sequencing of TCR beta was carried out in blood CD8+ and CD4+ T cells. FACS was used to enrich TEMRA cells, whereas the CD8+ and CD4+ T cells were obtained by negative isolation.

This TCR was sampled from a human donor with Susac syndrome. The sequenced sample consisted of CD8+ T cells from PBMCs. J is TRBJ2-7 and V is TRBV20-1; a weak D match, TRBD1 (6 bases). The CDR3 DNA sequence: TGCAGTGCTAGAGATGAACAGGGAAGCTACGAGCAGTACTTC. It is translated as CSARDEQGSYEQYF.